These T cell receptor beta chains were read from a single sample in a study of blood T cell repertoires in COVID-19. Assay used: immunoSEQ multiplex PCR; TCRdb lists only in-frame clones, some missing. The data hold hundreds of thousands of clones, with approximately 90% observed a single time. The specimen was PBMCs or T cells enriched from blood (not recorded which). The source is a man in his forties or fifties who had recovered from COVID-19. Both conserved end residues are part of each CDR3. Clone size is stated in some rows and not others, as once, few, many or a class when expanded.

TRBV19 NA CASSMAQANTGELFF
TRBV3-1/TRBV3-2 NA CASSQGGGQREQYF
TRBV7-6 few CASSEGAGSGNTIYF
TRBV18 once CASSPLQGAGGEQYF
TRBV15 NA CATSRDQAGVSDTQYF
TRBV6-1 NA CASSDPGPGGVNTEAFF
TRBV16 NA CASSRNFGHTSARQYF
TRBV15 once CATSRPDGLRGGELFF
TRBV6-5 NA CASSSSSSGGHTQYF
TRBV25-1 NA CASSESGSSYYGYTF
TRBV14 NA CASSRQGTVIWTEAFF
TRBV19 once CASSPAGLNTIYF
TRBV9 NA CASSAGGSGNTIYF
TRBV5-1 NA CASSRWVRVSNSPLHF
TRBV6-6 NA CASSYSNPSGAGELFF
TRBV6-5 NA CASSFSGTMNTEAFF
TRBV7-2 NA CASSLLAGPLYEQYF
TRBV27 NA CASSFSTSGRALSYNEQFF
TRBV5-1 few CASSLAGQQIYNEQFF
TRBV3-1/TRBV3-2 NA CASSQGKTYEQYF
TRBV10-3 NA CAISGTGSRTGELFF
TRBV5-1 NA CASSLGLAGPNNEQFF
TRBV24-1 few CATSANRRDEKLFF
TRBV19 NA CASSWYPSGRAHGELFF
TRBV5-4 NA CASSLAGGDTIYF
TRBV9 NA CASRRGGTANEKLFF
TRBV27 many CASRGIRGNYNEQFF
TRBV24-1 NA CATRASSGRATDTQYF
TRBV7-9 NA CASSLLGAAGANVLTF
TRBV5-1 NA CASSLVHPGVPEDTQYF
TRBV28 NA CASSLGLAGGFEVAFF
TRBV6-5 NA CASRADRGSNQPQHF
TRBV5-1 NA CASSLHRGASEKLFF
TRBV20-1 NA CSASSQAFNQPQHF
TRBV28 NA CASGTGEVEAFF
TRBV30 NA CAWNPTGNSYEQYF
TRBV19 NA CASTAGAGGQPQHF
TRBV27 NA CASSLGTFNQPQHF
TRBV15 NA CATTQQRGGEISGNTIYF
TRBV28 NA CASSLSTVEQGSGYTF
TRBV29-1 NA CSTRQGAMNTEAFF
TRBV5-1 NA CASSVGQEHSPLHF
TRBV19 NA CASSGGDREAFF
TRBV9 NA CASSFTGGVTEQYF
TRBV11-3 NA CASSLETSGETQYF
TRBV11-2 NA CASSLTGDTEAFF
TRBV12-2 NA CASRSEREETQYF
TRBV28 NA CASSPSPWATGELFF
TRBV6-4 NA CASSDSIAGRGSTQYF
TRBV15 NA CATSRSKWDSPLNYGYTF
TRBV4-2 NA CASSQSGDFYSGANVLTF
TRBV10-3 once CAISEWTSGSTDTQYF
TRBV27 NA CASSLQGVGSGGYTF
TRBV7-2 NA CASSLAGWNTEAFF